Below, 9 T cell receptor beta chains from the same sample are listed, as sequenced in a study of beta chain features in type 1 diabetes. As every portion of the isolated RNA was reverse transcribed, the sequencing read expressed TCRB transcripts. Here immunoSEQ multiplex PCR was the method, and the copy in TCRdb shows in-frame clones only, minus some. This sample has just over 150,000 clones, with around 10% found just once. Material: central memory CD4+ T cells from blood. Source of these receptors: a man aged 18 to 35 in good health.

The rearrangement links TRBV10-3 to TRBJ1-1; possible D gene TRBD1, 5 bases. Trimming pared 5 bases from V and 5 bases from J, leaving 6 bases between. There are 11 residues in the CDR3. The germline V gene encodes CDR1 ENHRY and CDR2 SYGVKD. This CDR3 is CAISRGTEAFF. The CDR3 nucleotides read TGTGCCATCAGTCGGGGGACTGAAGCTTTCTTT.

The table lists this clone with many counts. The chain couples TRBV7-2 to TRBJ2-3; TRBD2 might be the D (6 bases). V was clipped by 5 bases and J by 3 bases, with 12 bases between them. Germline V CDR1 and CDR2: SGHTA, FQGNSA. The CDR3 contains 14 residues. CDR3 loop: CASSPAGSTDTQYF. The CDR3, as DNA: TGTGCCAGCAGCCCCGCGGGGTCTACAGATACGCAGTATTTT.

The rearrangement uses TRBV11-2 and TRBJ2-4; TRBD1 agrees at 9 bases. Germline-derived CDR1 and CDR2 are SGHAT and FQNNGV. The J segment lost 0 bases and the V segment lost 5 bases, leaving 14 bases of the junction unmatched. The CDR3 loop spans 19 amino acids. CDR3 sequence: CASSISGTGSDRAKNIQYF. The CDR3 coding sequence is TGTGCCAGCAGCATATCCGGGACAGGGAGTGATCGAGCCAAAAACATTCAGTACTTC.

The J gene is TRBJ1-2, the V gene TRBV15, with D possibly matching TRBD1 (6 bases). The CDR3 extends over 14 amino acids. Trimming removed 3 bases at V and 3 bases at J, with 11 bases between. Germline CDR1 and CDR2: LNHNV and YYDKDF (reference sequence). The CDR3 region has the DNA TGTGCCACCAGCAGCGCCCCAGGGGACTATGGCTACACCTTC. Translated: CATSSAPGDYGYTF.

This sequence joins TRBV28 and TRBJ1-1, with TRBD1 as a possible D gene (5 bases). There are 14 residues in the CDR3. V was clipped by 10 bases and J by 0 bases, with 15 bases between them. CDR1 MDHEN and CDR2 SYDVKM come from the germline V gene. The CDR3 sequence: CATRRGHMNTEAFF. In nucleotides, the CDR3 is TGTGCCACCCGGCGGGGCCACATGAACACTGAAGCTTTCTTT.

A few counts support this clone. The V gene is TRBV11-2, the J gene TRBJ1-2; 9 bases align to TRBD1. In germline, CDR1 is SGHAT, CDR2 FQNNGV. V was pared by 4 bases and J by 8 bases, with 8 bases of the junction left unmatched. CDR3 length: 14 amino acids. In nucleotides, the CDR3 is TGTGCCAGCAGCTCAATAGGACAGGGGATCGGCTACACCTTC. Its translation: CASSSIGQGIGYTF.

This clone was seen a handful of times. V usage is TRBV4-2 and J usage is TRBJ2-6, with D unclear. Germline V gene sequence: CDR1 LGHNA, CDR2 YNFKEQ. The V end lost 1 base, the J end lost 2 bases, and 12 bases lay between the germline ends. This CDR3 has 17 residues. The CDR3 DNA follows: TGTGCCAGCAGCCAAGGGTCATCGAATCCTGGGGCCAACGTCCTGACTTTC. Translation: CASSQGSSNPGANVLTF.

The J gene is TRBJ2-1, the V gene TRBV5-1, with a tentative D call TRBD2 (5 bases). V dropped 7 bases and J dropped 4 bases, with 12 bases sitting between them. Germline V gene sequence: CDR1 SGHRS, CDR2 YFSETQ. This CDR3 has 13 amino acids. CDR3 sequence (DNA): TGCGCCAGCGGCGAGCGGAATTACAATGAGCAGTTCTTC. Its protein product is CASGERNYNEQFF.

This clone was observed a few times. J is TRBJ2-5 and V is TRBV5-1, with 8 bases lining up with TRBD1. J was trimmed by 5 bases and V by 7 bases; bases with no gene match: 16. This CDR3 has 16 amino acids. Germline V gene sequence: CDR1 SGHRS, CDR2 YFSETQ. CDR3 sequence reads: CASVPAGGEGTETQYF. CDR3 in DNA: TGCGCCAGCGTCCCGGCAGGGGGCGAAGGTACGGAGACCCAGTACTTC.